One sample yielded the 13 T cell receptor beta chains listed below, sequenced in a study of T cell changes during pregnancy in multiple sclerosis. The table came from immunoSEQ multiplex PCR; TCRdb's copy has only in-frame clones and leaves some out. The repertoire holds tens of thousands of clones, with 94% as singletons. The input for sequencing was peripheral blood, taken after pregnancy. The receptors stem from a female donor in good health, enrolled as a control in a pregnancy study.

The chain recombines TRBV19 with TRBJ1-5, with 8 bases fitting TRBD1. Germline V CDR1 and CDR2: LNHDA, SQIVND (reference sequence). V dropped 9 bases and J dropped 3; count of bases not matched to a gene: 10. The CDR3 spans 15 residues. Here the CDR3 DNA reads TGTGCCAGCAGGACAGGGTTTTTCGACAATCAGCCCCAGCATTTT. Translation gives CASRTGFFDNQPQHF.

The chain carries TRBV7-2 and TRBJ1-5, with 8 bases lining up with TRBD1. The J segment lost 5 bases and the V segment lost 5 bases, leaving 8 bases of the junction unmatched. CDR1 and CDR2 from the germline V gene are SGHTA and FQGNSA. This CDR3 has 15 amino acids. DNA for the CDR3: TGTGCCAGCAGCCTGACAGGGGTCGGGTATCAGCCCCAGCATTTT. Translation: CASSLTGVGYQPQHF.

The genes are TRBV19 and TRBJ2-7; TRBD2 is a possible D gene (6 bases). There are 12 residues in the CDR3. The V gene's germline CDR1 is LNHDA and CDR2 SQIVND (reference sequence). The germline V and J ends were trimmed by 7 bases and 3 bases, with 10 bases remaining between them. CDR3: CASKTEGYEQYF. CDR3 in DNA: TGTGCCAGTAAAACGGAGGGCTACGAGCAGTACTTC.

The rearrangement joins TRBV30 to TRBJ2-3; no clear D. Trimming removed 3 bases at V and 6 bases at J, with 7 bases between. The germline CDR1 and CDR2 sequences are GTSNPN and SVGIG (reference sequence). CDR3 length: 11 amino acids. Written as DNA, the CDR3 is TGTGCCTGGAGCCCTACGGATACGCAGTATTTT. Translated: CAWSPTDTQYF.

The J gene is TRBJ2-1, the V gene TRBV5-1; TRBD2 aligns across 8 bases. CDR3 size: 13 residues. Germline CDR1 is SGHRS and CDR2 is YFSETQ. The V segment lost 6 bases and the J segment 8 bases; nucleotides outside the gene matches: 7. CDR3 nucleotide sequence: TGCGCCAGCATAGCGGGAAGTGGGGATGAGCAGTTCTTC. Encoded protein: CASIAGSGDEQFF.

V and J are TRBV7-6 and TRBJ2-7; 8 bases fit TRBD1. Germline CDR1 is SGHVS and CDR2 is FNYEAQ. The CDR3 is 15 amino acids. J gave up 3 bases and V 5 bases, and 9 bases lay outside the gene matches. The CDR3 bases are TGTGCCAGCAGCCCCCGGGACAGGCCGTTCTACGAGCAGTACTTC. Protein sequence: CASSPRDRPFYEQYF.

The chain is built from TRBV11-2 and TRBJ1-4; the match to TRBD1 covers 7 bases. Germline V CDR1 and CDR2: SGHAT, FQNNGV. This CDR3 contains 17 residues. Trimming removed 5 bases from V and 5 bases from J; junction bases left unmatched: 14. This CDR3 reads CASSAQLGTEGNEKLFF. Written as DNA, the CDR3 is TGTGCCAGCAGCGCTCAACTGGGGACAGAGGGAAATGAAAAACTGTTTTTT.

V is TRBV7-2 and J is TRBJ2-5; TRBD2 matches at 9 bases. The CDR3 is 15 residues long. The V segment lost 2 bases and the J segment 5 bases; nucleotides outside the gene matches: 6. Germline CDR1 is SGHTA and CDR2 is FQGNSA. The CDR3 DNA reads as TGTGCCAGCAGCTTATCCCTAGCGGGAATTGAGACCCAGTACTTC. Translation: CASSLSLAGIETQYF.

The V call is TRBV7-6, the J call TRBJ2-6; possibly TRBD1 for D (6 bases). Germline CDR1 SGHVS, CDR2 FNYEAQ. This CDR3 comprises 17 residues. Trimming shortened V by 5 bases and J by 2 bases, and 16 bases separated the two germline ends. The CDR3 region has the DNA TGTGCCAGCAGCACGAAGTACAGGGCTGCTGGGGCCAACGTCCTGACTTTC. This encodes CASSTKYRAAGANVLTF. Looking up the rest from reference TRBV7-6 and TRBJ2-6 gives the full variable domain: GAGVSQSPRYKVTKRGQDVALRCDPISGHVSLYWYRQALGQGPEFLTYFNYEAQQDKSGLPNDRFSAERPEGSISTLTIQRTEQRDSAMYRCASSTKYRAAGANVLTFGAGSRLTVL.

This clone came up once. The J gene is TRBJ2-3, the V gene TRBV6-1; D remains ambiguous. Germline V lookup: CDR1 MNHNS, CDR2 SASEGT. This CDR3 is built from 13 residues. V was pared by 3 bases and J by 1 base, with 5 bases between. The CDR3 spells CASSEARTDTQYF. CDR3 DNA sequence: TGTGCCAGCAGTGAGGCACGCACAGATACGCAGTATTTT.

The chain has TRBV27 and TRBJ1-4; D is possibly TRBD1 (5 bases). V shed 3 bases and J shed 2 bases, with 10 bases lying between them. CDR3 length equals 15 residues. Per the germline V gene, CDR1 is MNHEY and CDR2 is SMNVEV (reference sequence). The CDR3 region has the DNA TGTGCCAGCAGTTTGGCGGGGGAGACTAATGAAAAACTGTTTTTT. Its protein is CASSLAGETNEKLFF.

This clone was counted a single time. CDR3 nucleotides: TGCGCCAGCAGCGCCCCGGCAGATACGCAGTATTTT. Translated: CASSAPADTQYF. The rearrangement links TRBV5-1 to TRBJ2-3; unclear D gene. Trimming took off 4 bases at V and 4 bases at J, with 7 bases between the two ends. The germline CDR1 and CDR2 sequences are SGHRS and YFSETQ. The CDR3 is 12 amino acids.

The rearrangement uses TRBV10-2 and TRBJ1-4; D possibly corresponds to TRBD1 (6 bases). This CDR3 is 14 amino acids long. CDR1 and CDR2 (germline): WSHSY, SAAADI. Trimming removed 6 bases from V and 5 bases from J, with 13 bases in between. Here the CDR3 reads CASRGGASNEKLFF. The CDR3 nucleotides read TGCGCCAGCAGGGGGGGGGCGAGCAATGAAAAACTGTTTTTT.